The 10 T cell receptor beta chains given below trace back to one sample, sequenced in a study of T cell repertoires in cytomegalovirus infection. These receptors' targets are unknown. One entry per CDR3 protein results from TCRdb running MiXCR on the reads. Here the sample spans 700,000 to 850,000 distinct CDR3 sequences, approximately 32% being singletons. The sequencing used cultured CD8+ T cells from PBMCs, collected from culture after CMV antigen stimulation. All receptors come from a human donor in good health (CMV status not recorded). Some clones in this sample may be carry-over from other donors' samples.

This clonotype was seen a single time. The gene calls are TRBV29-1 and TRBJ2-3; D gene unclear. Per germline, CDR1 SQVTM and CDR2 ANQGSEA. V was shortened by 3 bases and J by 0 bases, with 7 bases between the two germline ends. The CDR3 length is 13 residues. CDR3 amino acids: CSVESTSTDTQYF. CDR3 sequence (DNA): TGCAGCGTTGAGTCAACTAGCACAGATACGCAGTATTTT.

This sequence joins TRBV12-5 and TRBJ2-1; 8 nucleotides line up with TRBD1. This CDR3 has 12 amino acids. Losses at the gene ends were 7 bases for V and 8 bases for J; bases not matched to a gene: 4. Germline V gene data show CDR1 as LGHNT and CDR2 as FRNRAP. CDR3 sequence reads: CASALTGDEQFF. Written as DNA, the CDR3 is TGTGCTAGTGCCCTGACAGGGGATGAGCAGTTCTTC.

This clonotype has ten or more counts. This chain links TRBV7-9 with TRBJ2-7; D unclear. This CDR3 has 13 amino acids. Germline CDR1 and CDR2: SEHNR and FQNEAQ (reference sequence). Trimming took off 3 bases at V and 6 bases at J, with 12 bases between the two ends. The CDR3 sequence is CASSFTEGGEQYF. CDR3 DNA sequence: TGTGCCAGCAGCTTCACCGAAGGCGGCGAGCAGTACTTC.

This clonotype has a handful of counts. The chain joins TRBV11-2 to TRBJ1-4; no firm D call. The CDR3 spans 14 residues. Between the trimmed V and J ends, which lost 3 bases and 5 bases, there was a span of 10 bases. Germline V gene lookup returns CDR1 SGHAT and CDR2 FQNNGV. CDR3 coding DNA: TGTGCCAGCAGCTTCGGGGTTCAAAATGAAAAACTGTTTTTT. Translation: CASSFGVQNEKLFF.

Only a few counts were recorded for this clonotype. The chain links TRBV6-2 or TRBV6-3 to TRBJ1-5, with TRBD1 matching 8 bases. This CDR3 has 17 residues. The germline V gene has CDR1 MNHEY and CDR2 SVGEGT. With 2 bases clipped from V and 1 base from J, the junction kept 7 bases outside the gene matches. CDR3 residues: CASSYPDRATSNQPQHF. The DNA of the CDR3 is TGTGCCAGCAGTTACCCGGACAGGGCGACGAGCAATCAGCCCCAGCATTTT.

V gene TRBV3-1 combines with J gene TRBJ2-3, with D tentatively TRBD1 (6 bases). In germline, CDR1 is LGHDT, CDR2 YNNKEL (reference sequence). The CDR3 has 14 residues. V was pared by 4 bases and J by 4 bases, with 12 bases between. The CDR3 coding sequence is TGTGCCAGCAGCCGCCAGGGGTTGGCAGATACGCAGTATTTT. This sequence encodes CASSRQGLADTQYF.

The genes are TRBV7-9 and TRBJ2-3; 8 bases fit TRBD2. This CDR3 spans 14 amino acids. V shed 8 bases, J shed 0 bases, and the junction held 4 bases outside the gene matches. Germline CDR1 is SEHNR and CDR2 is FQNEAQ (reference sequence). The CDR3 spells CASHSGVSTDTQYF. The DNA for the CDR3 is TGTGCCAGCCATAGCGGGGTTAGCACAGATACGCAGTATTTT.

The table lists this clonotype with a few counts. The chain has TRBV27 and TRBJ2-3, with 8 bases lining up with TRBD2. CDR1 is MNHEY and CDR2 is SMNVEV in the germline V gene (reference sequence). The CDR3 totals 16 residues. Trimming removed 6 bases from V and 2 bases from J; junction bases left unmatched: 10. CDR3 region: CASRTPGGGTTDTQYF. DNA for the CDR3: TGTGCCAGCAGGACCCCCGGGGGGGGCACCACAGATACGCAGTATTTT.

The chain is built from TRBV9 and TRBJ2-2, with a weak D call TRBD1 (6 bases). The CDR3 has 17 residues. Trimming took 0 bases from V and 4 from J, leaving 16 bases between them. Germline CDR1 is SGDLS and CDR2 is YYNGEE. Written as DNA, the CDR3 is TGTGCCAGCAGCGTAGGGGCCCGGGACACAGTCACCGGGGAGCTGTTTTTT. Translating gives CASSVGARDTVTGELFF.

This clonotype came up many times. DNA of the CDR3: TGTGCCAGCAGTTGGACAGGCAATTCACCCCTCCACTTT. Residues: CASSWTGNSPLHF. J is TRBJ1-6 and V is TRBV6-5; 7 nucleotides agree with TRBD1. Germline V CDR1 and CDR2: MNHEY, SVGAGI. This CDR3 spans 13 amino acids. Germline trimming cut 4 bases from V and 7 bases from J; bases unmatched to any gene: 1.